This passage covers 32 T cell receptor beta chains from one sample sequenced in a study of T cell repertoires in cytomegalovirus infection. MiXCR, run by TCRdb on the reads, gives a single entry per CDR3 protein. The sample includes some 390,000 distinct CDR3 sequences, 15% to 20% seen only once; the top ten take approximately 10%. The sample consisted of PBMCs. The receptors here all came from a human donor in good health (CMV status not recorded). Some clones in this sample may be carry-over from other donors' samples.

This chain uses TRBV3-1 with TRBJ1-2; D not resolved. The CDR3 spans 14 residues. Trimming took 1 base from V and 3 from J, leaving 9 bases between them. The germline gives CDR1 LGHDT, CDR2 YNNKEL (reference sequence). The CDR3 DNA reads TGTGCCAGCAGCCAAGGGGAGGGCCACTATGGCTACACCTTC. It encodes CASSQGEGHYGYTF.

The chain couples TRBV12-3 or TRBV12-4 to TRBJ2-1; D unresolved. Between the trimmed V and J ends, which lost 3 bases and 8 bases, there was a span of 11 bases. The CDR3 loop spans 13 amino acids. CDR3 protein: CASSLRGSDEQFF. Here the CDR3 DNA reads TGTGCCAGCAGTTTGCGTGGGTCAGATGAGCAGTTCTTC.

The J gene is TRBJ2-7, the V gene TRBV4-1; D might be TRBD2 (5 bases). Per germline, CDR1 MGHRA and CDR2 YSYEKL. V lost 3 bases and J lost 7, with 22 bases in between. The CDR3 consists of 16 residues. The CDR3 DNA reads TGCGCCAGCAGCCACCAGGACTCGGCTTTTTTTCGTGAGCAGTACTTC. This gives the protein CASSHQDSAFFREQYF.

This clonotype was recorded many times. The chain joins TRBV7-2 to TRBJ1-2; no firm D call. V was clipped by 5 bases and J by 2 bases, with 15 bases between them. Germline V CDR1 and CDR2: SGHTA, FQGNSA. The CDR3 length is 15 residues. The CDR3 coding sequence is TGTGCCAGCAGCCCAAGGCCGGATCCCAACTATGGCTACACCTTC. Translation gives CASSPRPDPNYGYTF.

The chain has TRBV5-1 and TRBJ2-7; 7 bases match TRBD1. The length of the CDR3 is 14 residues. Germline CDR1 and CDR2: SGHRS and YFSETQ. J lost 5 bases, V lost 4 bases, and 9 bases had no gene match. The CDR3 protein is CASSVGTASNEQYF. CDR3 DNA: TGCGCCAGCAGCGTCGGGACAGCCAGCAACGAGCAGTACTTC.

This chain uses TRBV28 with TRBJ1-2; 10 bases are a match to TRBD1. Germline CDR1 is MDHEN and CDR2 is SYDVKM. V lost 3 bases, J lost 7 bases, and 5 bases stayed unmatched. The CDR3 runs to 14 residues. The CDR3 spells CASSFRDRGGGYTF. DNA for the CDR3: TGTGCCAGCAGTTTCCGGGACAGGGGCGGTGGCTACACCTTC.

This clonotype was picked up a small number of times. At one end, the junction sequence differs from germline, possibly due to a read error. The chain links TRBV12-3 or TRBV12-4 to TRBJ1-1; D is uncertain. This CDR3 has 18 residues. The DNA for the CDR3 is TGTGCCAGCAGCTTAGGGCTCCGGGAACAGATTCGGAACACTGAAGCTTTCTTT. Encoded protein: CASSLGLREQIRNTEAFF.

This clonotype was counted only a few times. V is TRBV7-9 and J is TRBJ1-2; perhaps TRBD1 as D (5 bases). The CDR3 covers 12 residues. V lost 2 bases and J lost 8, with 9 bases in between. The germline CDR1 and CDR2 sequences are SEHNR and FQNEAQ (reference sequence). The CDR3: CASSLSQVGYTF. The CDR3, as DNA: TGTGCCAGCAGCTTATCACAGGTCGGCTACACCTTC.

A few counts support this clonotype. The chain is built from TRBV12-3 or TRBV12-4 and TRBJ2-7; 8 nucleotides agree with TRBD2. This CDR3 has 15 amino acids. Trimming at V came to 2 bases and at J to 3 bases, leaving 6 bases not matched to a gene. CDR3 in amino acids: CASSLMSGRGYEQYF. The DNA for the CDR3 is TGTGCCAGCAGTTTAATGAGCGGGAGAGGCTACGAGCAGTACTTC.

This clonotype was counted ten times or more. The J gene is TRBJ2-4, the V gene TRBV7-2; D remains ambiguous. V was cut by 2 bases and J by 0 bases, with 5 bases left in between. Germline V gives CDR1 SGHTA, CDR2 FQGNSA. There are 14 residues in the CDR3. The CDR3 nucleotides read TGTGCCAGCAGCTTAACATTAGCCAAAAACATTCAGTACTTC. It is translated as CASSLTLAKNIQYF. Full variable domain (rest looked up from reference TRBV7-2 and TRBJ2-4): GAGVSQSPSNKVTEKGKDVELRCDPISGHTALYWYRQSLGQGLEFLIYFQGNSAPDKSGLPSDRFSAERTGGSVSTLTIQRTQQEDSAVYLCASSLTLAKNIQYFGAGTRLSVL.

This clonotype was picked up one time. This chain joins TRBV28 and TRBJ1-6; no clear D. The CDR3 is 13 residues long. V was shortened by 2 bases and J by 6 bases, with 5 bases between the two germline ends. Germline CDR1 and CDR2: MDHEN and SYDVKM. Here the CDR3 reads CASSLPLNSPLHF. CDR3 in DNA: TGTGCCAGCAGTTTACCCCTTAATTCACCCCTCCACTTT.

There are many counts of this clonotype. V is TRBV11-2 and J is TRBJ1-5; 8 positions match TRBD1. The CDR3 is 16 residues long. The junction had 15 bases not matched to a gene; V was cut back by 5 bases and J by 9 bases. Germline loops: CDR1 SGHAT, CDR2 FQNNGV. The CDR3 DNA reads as TGTGCCAGCAGCCCCGGGACAGGCAGGATTGTGTCGCCCCAGCATTTT. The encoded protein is CASSPGTGRIVSPQHF.

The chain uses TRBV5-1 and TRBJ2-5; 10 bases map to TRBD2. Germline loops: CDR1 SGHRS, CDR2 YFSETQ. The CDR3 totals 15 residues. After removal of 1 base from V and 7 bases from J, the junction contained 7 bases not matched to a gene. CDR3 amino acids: CASSLSPSGGGTQYF. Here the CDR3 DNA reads TGCGCCAGCAGCTTGTCTCCTAGCGGGGGAGGGACCCAGTACTTC.

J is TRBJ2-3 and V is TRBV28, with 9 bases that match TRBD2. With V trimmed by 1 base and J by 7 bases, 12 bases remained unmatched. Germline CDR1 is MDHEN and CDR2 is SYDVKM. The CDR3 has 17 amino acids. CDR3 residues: CASSLYSRGGTANTQYF. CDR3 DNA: TGTGCCAGCAGTTTATATTCGCGGGGGGGTACTGCCAATACGCAGTATTTT.

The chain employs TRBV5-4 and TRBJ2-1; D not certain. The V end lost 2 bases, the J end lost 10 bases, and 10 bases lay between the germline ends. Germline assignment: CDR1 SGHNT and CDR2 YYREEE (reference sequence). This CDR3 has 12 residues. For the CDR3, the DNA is TGTGCCAGCAGCTTAAACATCAGAGAGCAGTTCTTC. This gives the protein CASSLNIREQFF.

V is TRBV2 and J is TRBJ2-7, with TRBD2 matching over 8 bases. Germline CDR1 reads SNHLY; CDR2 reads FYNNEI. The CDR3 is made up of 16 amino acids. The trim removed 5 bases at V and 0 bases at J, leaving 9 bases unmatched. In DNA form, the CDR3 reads TGTGCCAGCAGTCCCTACGGGCGGGGGGCCTCCTACGAGCAGTACTTC. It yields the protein CASSPYGRGASYEQYF.

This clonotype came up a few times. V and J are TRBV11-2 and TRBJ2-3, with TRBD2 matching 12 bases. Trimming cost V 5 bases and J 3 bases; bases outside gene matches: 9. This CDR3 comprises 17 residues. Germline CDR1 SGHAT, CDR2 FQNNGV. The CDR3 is CASSRPLAGGPTDTQYF. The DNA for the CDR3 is TGTGCCAGCAGCCGACCCCTAGCGGGAGGGCCGACAGATACGCAGTATTTT.

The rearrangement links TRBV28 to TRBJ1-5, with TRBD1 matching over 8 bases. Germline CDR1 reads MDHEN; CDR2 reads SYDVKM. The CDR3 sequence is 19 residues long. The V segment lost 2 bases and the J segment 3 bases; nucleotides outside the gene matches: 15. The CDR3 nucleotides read TGTGCCAGCAGTTTACCAACCCGAGACAGGGGCGGAATCAATCAGCCCCAGCATTTT. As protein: CASSLPTRDRGGINQPQHF.

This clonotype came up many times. CDR3 residues: CASRSLDSWSYGYTF. The CDR3 coding sequence is TGCGCCAGCAGATCCCTAGACAGCTGGTCCTATGGCTACACCTTC. The chain has TRBV5-1 and TRBJ1-2; a weak D match, TRBD1 (5 bases). V was shortened by 5 bases and J by 4 bases, with 18 bases between the two germline ends. This CDR3 region has 15 residues. Per the germline V gene, CDR1 is SGHRS and CDR2 is YFSETQ.

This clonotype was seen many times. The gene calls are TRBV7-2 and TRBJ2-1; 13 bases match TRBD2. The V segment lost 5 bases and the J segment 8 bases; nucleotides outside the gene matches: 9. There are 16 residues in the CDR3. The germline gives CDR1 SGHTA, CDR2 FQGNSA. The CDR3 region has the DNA TGTGCCAGCAGCACCCAAACTAGCGGGGGGGTCTATGAGCAGTTCTTC. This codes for CASSTQTSGGVYEQFF.

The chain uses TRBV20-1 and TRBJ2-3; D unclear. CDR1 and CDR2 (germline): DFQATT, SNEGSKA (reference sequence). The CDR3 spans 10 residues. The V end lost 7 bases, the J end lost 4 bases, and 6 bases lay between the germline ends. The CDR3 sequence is CSVHPDTQYF. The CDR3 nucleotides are TGCAGTGTCCACCCAGATACGCAGTATTTT.

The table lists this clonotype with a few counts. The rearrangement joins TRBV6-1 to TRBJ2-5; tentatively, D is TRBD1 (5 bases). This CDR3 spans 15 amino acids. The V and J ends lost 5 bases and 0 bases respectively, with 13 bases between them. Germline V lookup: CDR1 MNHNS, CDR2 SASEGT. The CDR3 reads CASSFPQGYQETQYF. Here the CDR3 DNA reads TGTGCCAGCAGTTTTCCCCAGGGTTACCAAGAGACCCAGTACTTC.

CDR3: CSVQTGGTNEKLFF. For the CDR3, the DNA is TGCAGCGTACAAACTGGGGGAACTAATGAAAAACTGTTTTTT. V is TRBV29-1 and J is TRBJ1-4, with TRBD1 as a possible D gene (5 bases). The CDR3 runs to 14 residues. The V end lost 6 bases, the J end lost 1 base, and 12 bases lay between the germline ends. The germline gives CDR1 SQVTM, CDR2 ANQGSEA.

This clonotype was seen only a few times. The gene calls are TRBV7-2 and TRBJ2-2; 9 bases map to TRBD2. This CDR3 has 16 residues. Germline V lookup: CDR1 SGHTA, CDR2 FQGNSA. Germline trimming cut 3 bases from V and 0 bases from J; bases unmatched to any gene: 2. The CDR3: CASSLTSGANTGELFF. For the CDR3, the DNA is TGTGCCAGCAGCTTGACTAGCGGCGCGAACACCGGGGAGCTGTTTTTT.

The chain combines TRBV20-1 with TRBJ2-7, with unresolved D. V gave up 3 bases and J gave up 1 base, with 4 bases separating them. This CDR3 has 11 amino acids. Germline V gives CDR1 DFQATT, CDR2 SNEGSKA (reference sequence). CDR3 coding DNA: TGCAGTGCTAGTCTTTCCTACGAGCAGTACTTC. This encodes CSASLSYEQYF.

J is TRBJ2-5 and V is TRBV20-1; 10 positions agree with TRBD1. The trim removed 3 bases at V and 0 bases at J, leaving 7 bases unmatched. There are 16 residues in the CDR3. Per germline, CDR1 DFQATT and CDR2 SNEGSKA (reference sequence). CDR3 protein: CSASRPGQGYQETQYF. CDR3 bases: TGCAGTGCTAGCCGGCCGGGACAGGGGTACCAAGAGACCCAGTACTTC.

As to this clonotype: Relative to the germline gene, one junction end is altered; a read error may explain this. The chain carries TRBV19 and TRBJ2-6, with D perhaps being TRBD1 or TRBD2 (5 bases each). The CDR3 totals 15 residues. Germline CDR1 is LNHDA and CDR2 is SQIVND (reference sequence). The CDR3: CASTGDSSGANVQTF. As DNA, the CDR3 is TGTGCCAGTACCGGGGATTCCTCTGGGGCCAACGTCCAGACTTTC.

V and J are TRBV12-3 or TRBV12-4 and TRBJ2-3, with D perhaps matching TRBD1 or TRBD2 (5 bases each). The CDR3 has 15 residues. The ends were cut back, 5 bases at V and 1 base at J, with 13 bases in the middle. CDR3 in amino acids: CASSIRVGGTDTQYF. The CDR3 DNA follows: TGTGCCAGCAGTATCAGGGTCGGGGGCACAGATACGCAGTATTTT.

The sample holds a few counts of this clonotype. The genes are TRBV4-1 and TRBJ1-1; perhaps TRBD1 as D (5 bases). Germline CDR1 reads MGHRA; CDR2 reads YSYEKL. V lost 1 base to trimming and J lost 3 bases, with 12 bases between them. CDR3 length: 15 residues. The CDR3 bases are TGCGCCAGCAGCCAAGCGGCCCAGGGAGACACTGAAGCTTTCTTT. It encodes CASSQAAQGDTEAFF.

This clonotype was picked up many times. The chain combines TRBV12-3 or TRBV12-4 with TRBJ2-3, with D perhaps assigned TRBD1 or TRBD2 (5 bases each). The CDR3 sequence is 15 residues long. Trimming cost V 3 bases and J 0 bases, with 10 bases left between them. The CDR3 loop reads CASSFGTMSTDTQYF. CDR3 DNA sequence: TGTGCCAGCAGTTTCGGGACCATGAGCACAGATACGCAGTATTTT.

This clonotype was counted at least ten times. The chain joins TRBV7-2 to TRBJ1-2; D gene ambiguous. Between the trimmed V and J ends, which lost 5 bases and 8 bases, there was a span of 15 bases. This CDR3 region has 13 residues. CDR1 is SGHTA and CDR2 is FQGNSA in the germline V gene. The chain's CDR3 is CASSPRRFGGYTF. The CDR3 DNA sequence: TGTGCCAGCAGCCCAAGGAGGTTCGGGGGCTACACCTTC.

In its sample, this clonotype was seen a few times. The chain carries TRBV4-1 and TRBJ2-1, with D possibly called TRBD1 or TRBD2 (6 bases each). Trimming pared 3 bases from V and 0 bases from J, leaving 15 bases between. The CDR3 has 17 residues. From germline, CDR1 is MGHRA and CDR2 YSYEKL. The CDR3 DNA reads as TGCGCCAGCAGCCACCGACAGGCGACTAGCTCCTACAATGAGCAGTTCTTC. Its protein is CASSHRQATSSYNEQFF.